This entry describes one T cell receptor beta chain. It has no known antigen specificity. No clone much larger than this one lies a single base away; base qualities are absent. The library came from 5' RACE. The run used an Illumina HiSeq 2500. A second roughly 6 to 11 cycle PCR used a sample-barcoded 5' primer and a J-beta primer mix. Each TCR beta cDNA molecule received a unique molecular identifier from a template-switch 5' adaptor carrying 12 random nucleotides. Each sample yielded at least 3 million CDR3-containing paired-end reads. First-strand cDNA was synthesized from all RNA with the Mint cDNA synthesis kit, primed by a TRBC-specific oligonucleotide. Following uracil-DNA glycosylase treatment, a first 18-cycle PCR with universal primers M1SS and BC2_uni_R was performed on all cDNA. The study's own analysis went as follows. Normalization of each sample was performed by random selection of 1 million high-quality reads, each carrying a distinct molecular identifier. Reads with shared molecular identifiers were discarded instead of being binned into consensus sequences. MiTCR, set to a Q25 quality threshold and the strictest error-elimination algorithm, was used for CDR3 identification, clonotype clustering and error correction. Lower-bound total TCR beta diversity was estimated with a nonparametric unseen species model using Euler transformation. TCRdb reprocessing: public reads trimmed at Q25 with fastp, clones called with MiXCR, in-frame beta chains kept. Every CDR3 protein is listed once, alongside the most common genes and DNA of its rows. TCRdb, not the authors, supplied the V and J calls. The sample table records 650,000 to 1,000,000 distinct CDR3 sequences; roughly 34% of these occur just once. 13% of the sample is held by the ten biggest clonotypes.

The junction shows trimming of 5 bases on V and 0 bases on J, plus 10 bases between the germline ends. The CDR3 goes from the cysteine to the phenylalanine over 15 residues. The retained sequence is limited to the CDR3, 45 bases, with the frame set at the first base. CDR1 and CDR2 are drawn from the germline V gene: SNHLY, FYNNEI. The data are from a study of blood T cells in healthy people across ages (dated by TCRdb to the mid-2010s). Looking at the study overall: Template switching captured roughly one uniquely barcoded TCR beta cDNA molecule per two T cells in model experiments. The study measured age-related changes in TCR beta repertoire diversity using deep sequencing normalized with unique cDNA molecular identifiers. The donors were split into four age groups: young (average around 17 years), middle-aged (over 35), aged (more than 55) and long-lived (over 75). Donors of different ages were randomly distributed across sequencing lanes to avoid experimental bias. The study analyzed two additional independent replicas of 1 million unique cDNA reads from the same blood draw for two donors, one aged 18 to 30 and one aged 80 or older. Here is what the overall study found, with its caveats: A strong correlation was found between observed TCR beta diversity and the percentage of naive T cells measured by flow cytometry. Observed TCR beta diversity per million T cells fell roughly linearly with age, and a significant reduction was already apparent by age about 38. Estimates of total diversity based on one million sequenced T cells were considered lower bounds and underestimates. Because profiling used bulk unsorted PBMCs, naive and antigen-experienced compartments could not be compared conclusively. Because donor CMV infection status was unknown, age-related changes in expanded clonotypes were potentially confounded. Compared with the aged group, more naive CD4+ T cells, fewer expanded clones and increased TCR diversity were shown by the long-lived group, suggesting age selection.

The donors were 40 or so Caucasian individuals from Russia, aged about 6 to 95 years, who were systemically healthy. Each donor gave 8 to 10 milliliters of peripheral blood, drawn into EDTA-treated Vacutainer tubes. PBMCs were isolated by Ficoll-Paque density-gradient centrifugation, with at least 6 million obtained per sample. Total RNA, at least 5.5 micrograms per sample, was extracted from PBMCs with Trizol reagent. Naive CD45RAhigh/CD27high T cell percentages were measured by flow cytometry on a PBMC aliquot from every donor. The TCR sequence derives from a man between 18 and 35 years old in good health. The sample was blood. The chain employs TRBV2 and TRBJ1-4; no D gene is confidently identified. The CDR3 loop reads CASSRTQTTNEKLFF. The sequenced DNA: TGTGCCAGCAGTCGAACCCAGACAACTAATGAAAAACTGTTTTTT.